A selection of T cell receptor beta chains follows, all from one sample in a study of naive and memory T cell subsets. TCRdb reanalysed the UMI-ligation and nested PCR reads using MiXCR and keeps one entry per CDR3 protein. There are fewer than 35,000 distinct CDR3 sequences in the sample; 6.7% occur only once, and over 3% lies in the top ten. Specimen: skin, collected from a tuberculin skin test site. The source of these receptors is an adult in good health. The CDR3 runs from the conserved cysteine through the conserved F or W. D genes are given only for firm matches. Clone size, where shown, is once, few, many, or a class for clones that have expanded.

CDR3 DNA: TGCAGCGGGGTGTACGCCGGGACAGAAAACACCGGGGAGCTGTTTTTT
CDR3 protein: CSGVYAGTENTGELFF
J gene: TRBJ2-2
clone size: many
D gene: TRBD1
V gene: TRBV29-1

CDR3 DNA: TGTGCCAGCAGCTTAGAAGGACAGAACACTGAAGCTTTCTTT
CDR3 protein: CASSLEGQNTEAFF
J gene: TRBJ1-1
clone size: NA
D gene: NA
V gene: TRBV7-8

CDR3 DNA: TGTGCCAGCAGCTTAGGTCAGGGTGACAATTCAGGGCGCTATGGCTACACCTTC
CDR3 protein: CASSLGQGDNSGRYGYTF
J gene: TRBJ1-2
clone size: NA
D gene: NA
V gene: TRBV7-2

CDR3 DNA: TGCGCCAGCAGCCAAGGGTGGTCGGCGAGTCAAGAGACCCAGTACTTC
CDR3 protein: CASSQGWSASQETQYF
J gene: TRBJ2-5
clone size: many
D gene: NA
V gene: TRBV4-1

CDR3 DNA: TGTGCCAGCAGCTTAGTAGGGACAAATGAGCAGTTCTTC
CDR3 protein: CASSLVGTNEQFF
J gene: TRBJ2-1
clone size: medium-sized
D gene: NA
V gene: TRBV7-8

CDR3 DNA: TGTGCCAGCAGTGATGATGGAGGGCCCGGGGAGCTGTTTTTT
CDR3 protein: CASSDDGGPGELFF
J gene: TRBJ2-2
clone size: medium-sized
D gene: NA
V gene: TRBV2

CDR3 DNA: TGTGCCAGCAGTCATTCCCCGGGACAGGGGGCGGGGAACTATGGCGACACCTTC
CDR3 protein: CASSHSPGQGAGNYGDTF
J gene: TRBJ1-2
clone size: NA
D gene: TRBD1
V gene: TRBV3-1

CDR3 DNA: TGTGCCAGCAGGAAGCTAGCGGGGGGGATTTTAGACAATGAGCAGTTCTTC
CDR3 protein: CASRKLAGGILDNEQFF
J gene: TRBJ2-1
clone size: many
D gene: TRBD2
V gene: TRBV6-6

CDR3 DNA: TGTGCCAGCAGTTACGAGGGTACCGGGGAGCTGTTTTTT
CDR3 protein: CASSYEGTGELFF
J gene: TRBJ2-2
clone size: few
D gene: NA
V gene: TRBV6-2/TRBV6-3

CDR3 DNA: TGTGCCAGCAGCCATGCCGGAGACAGGGCCTTACCCACAGATACGCAGTATTTT
CDR3 protein: CASSHAGDRALPTDTQYF
J gene: TRBJ2-3
clone size: many
D gene: TRBD1
V gene: TRBV4-2

CDR3 DNA: TGTGCCAGCAGCTTATCCAGGGACAACATTCAGTACTTC
CDR3 protein: CASSLSRDNIQYF
J gene: TRBJ2-4
clone size: many
D gene: NA
V gene: TRBV7-2

CDR3 DNA: TGTGCTAGTGGTTTGACAGCGAACACTGAAGCTTTCTTT
CDR3 protein: CASGLTANTEAFF
J gene: TRBJ1-1
clone size: NA
D gene: NA
V gene: TRBV12-5

CDR3 DNA: TGTGCCAGCAGGAACAGGGTGCGGGAGGGCTACACCTTC
CDR3 protein: CASRNRVREGYTF
J gene: TRBJ1-2
clone size: few
D gene: NA
V gene: TRBV27

CDR3 DNA: TGCAGCGTTAGAACAGGGGGCTCAGATGGCTACACCTTC
CDR3 protein: CSVRTGGSDGYTF
J gene: TRBJ1-2
clone size: NA
D gene: TRBD1
V gene: TRBV29-1

CDR3 DNA: TGTGCCAGCAGCCCCCCCCGCGGGGGCTCGGAGACCCAGTACTTC
CDR3 protein: CASSPPRGGSETQYF
J gene: TRBJ2-5
clone size: many
D gene: NA
V gene: TRBV11-2

CDR3 DNA: TGTGCCAGTAGTCCGACCCGCCTAGCGGGGACCGGGGAGCTGTTTTTT
CDR3 protein: CASSPTRLAGTGELFF
J gene: TRBJ2-2
clone size: many
D gene: TRBD2
V gene: TRBV19

CDR3 DNA: TGTGCCAGCAGTTACCTAGCGGGGTACGATACGCAGTATTTT
CDR3 protein: CASSYLAGYDTQYF
J gene: TRBJ2-3
clone size: NA
D gene: TRBD2
V gene: TRBV6-6

CDR3 DNA: TGCAGTGGCAGCTTTGTTACGCAGTATTTT
CDR3 protein: CSGSFVTQYF
J gene: TRBJ2-3
clone size: many
D gene: NA
V gene: TRBV20-1

CDR3 DNA: TGTGCCAGCAGTCGTCAGGTTGGGTACAATGAGCAGTTCTTC
CDR3 protein: CASSRQVGYNEQFF
J gene: TRBJ2-1
clone size: NA
D gene: NA
V gene: TRBV28

CDR3 DNA: TGTGCCAGCAGAACAAACCTGGGACAGACGAACACCGGGGAGCTGTTTTTT
CDR3 protein: CASRTNLGQTNTGELFF
J gene: TRBJ2-2
clone size: many
D gene: TRBD1
V gene: TRBV3-1

CDR3 DNA: TGTGCCAGCACCCGGACCTCCGAAGCTTTCTTT
CDR3 protein: CASTRTSEAFF
J gene: TRBJ1-1
clone size: NA
D gene: NA
V gene: TRBV2

CDR3 DNA: TGCGCCAGCAGCCAAGGGTTAAGCTCCTACGAGCAGTACTTC
CDR3 protein: CASSQGLSSYEQYF
J gene: TRBJ2-7
clone size: many
D gene: NA
V gene: TRBV4-1

CDR3 DNA: TGTGCCAGCAGTCTCGACGTCTATGGCGACACCTTC
CDR3 protein: CASSLDVYGDTF
J gene: TRBJ1-2
clone size: few
D gene: NA
V gene: TRBV2

CDR3 DNA: TGCAGTGCTTTACCCTTGGACCTGGGCAACACTGAAGCTTTCTTT
CDR3 protein: CSALPLDLGNTEAFF
J gene: TRBJ1-1
clone size: few
D gene: NA
V gene: TRBV20-1

CDR3 DNA: TGTGCCAGCAGCTTAGCGCGGGTAGCGGGGGACACAGATACGCAGTATTTT
CDR3 protein: CASSLARVAGDTDTQYF
J gene: TRBJ2-3
clone size: many
D gene: TRBD2
V gene: TRBV7-2

CDR3 DNA: TGTGCCAGCAGCCAAGGACTAGCGGGGTTTCGCGAGCAGTACTTC
CDR3 protein: CASSQGLAGFREQYF
J gene: TRBJ2-7
clone size: many
D gene: TRBD2
V gene: TRBV3-1

CDR3 DNA: TGTGCCATCAGTGAGTCTCCCGGGACAGGGAGAGGTGGCTACACCTTC
CDR3 protein: CAISESPGTGRGGYTF
J gene: TRBJ1-2
clone size: few
D gene: TRBD1
V gene: TRBV10-3

CDR3 DNA: TGTGCCAGCAGCCAAGGAGCAGGGGGCCATGGCTACACCTTC
CDR3 protein: CASSQGAGGHGYTF
J gene: TRBJ1-2
clone size: NA
D gene: TRBD1
V gene: TRBV3-1

CDR3 DNA: TGTGCCACCAAAAACAGCCGCGCAGCTTTCTTT
CDR3 protein: CATKNSRAAFF
J gene: TRBJ1-1
clone size: NA
D gene: NA
V gene: TRBV28

CDR3 DNA: TGTGCCAGCAGTTACTCGATACAAGCGAGCACTGAAGCTTTCTTT
CDR3 protein: CASSYSIQASTEAFF
J gene: TRBJ1-1
clone size: few
D gene: NA
V gene: TRBV6-6

CDR3 DNA: TGTGCCAGCAGCTCAGGGTCCCTTAATGAAAAACTGTTTTTT
CDR3 protein: CASSSGSLNEKLFF
J gene: TRBJ1-4
clone size: few
D gene: NA
V gene: TRBV7-2

CDR3 DNA: TGTGCCAGCATTGGCAGGCCAAAAACAGATACGCAGTATTTT
CDR3 protein: CASIGRPKTDTQYF
J gene: TRBJ2-3
clone size: many
D gene: NA
V gene: TRBV2

CDR3 DNA: TGTGCCAGCAGCGTAGCGGGACTAGAGATCACAGAGACCCAGTACTTC
CDR3 protein: CASSVAGLEITETQYF
J gene: TRBJ2-5
clone size: many
D gene: TRBD2
V gene: TRBV9

CDR3 DNA: TGTGCCAGCAGCTTAGCGCGGGGGACAAAAGAGGGGGGAGAGACCCAGTACTTC
CDR3 protein: CASSLARGTKEGGETQYF
J gene: TRBJ2-5
clone size: few
D gene: NA
V gene: TRBV7-6

CDR3 DNA: TGTGCCAGCAGTACCCCGGGAGAGTACTATGGCTACACCTTC
CDR3 protein: CASSTPGEYYGYTF
J gene: TRBJ1-2
clone size: NA
D gene: NA
V gene: TRBV6-6

CDR3 DNA: TGTGCCAGCAGCCCGGAGACAGGGGGCCGGGAGACCCAGTACTTC
CDR3 protein: CASSPETGGRETQYF
J gene: TRBJ2-5
clone size: many
D gene: TRBD1
V gene: TRBV5-4

CDR3 DNA: TGCAGCGTAGCTCAGGGGCGGGGGAACACTGAAGCTTTCTTT
CDR3 protein: CSVAQGRGNTEAFF
J gene: TRBJ1-1
clone size: many
D gene: NA
V gene: TRBV29-1

CDR3 DNA: TGCAGTGCTAGTTGGGCAGGGTCCTACGAGCAGTACTTC
CDR3 protein: CSASWAGSYEQYF
J gene: TRBJ2-7
clone size: medium-sized
D gene: NA
V gene: TRBV20-1

CDR3 DNA: TGCGCCAGCAGCTTGGTTCCCGGGTCGGACTATGGCTACACCTTC
CDR3 protein: CASSLVPGSDYGYTF
J gene: TRBJ1-2
clone size: few
D gene: NA
V gene: TRBV5-1

CDR3 DNA: TGTGCCAGCAGCCGGGGCAATTCACCCCTCCACTTT
CDR3 protein: CASSRGNSPLHF
J gene: TRBJ1-6
clone size: many
D gene: NA
V gene: TRBV7-9

CDR3 DNA: TGTGCCAGCAGCTTCTTAGGACAGTCTAACTATGGCTACACCTTC
CDR3 protein: CASSFLGQSNYGYTF
J gene: TRBJ1-2
clone size: few
D gene: NA
V gene: TRBV7-8

CDR3 DNA: TGTGCCAGCAGTCCCCGCAGGAACACTGAAGCTTTCTTT
CDR3 protein: CASSPRRNTEAFF
J gene: TRBJ1-1
clone size: few
D gene: NA
V gene: TRBV27

CDR3 DNA: TGCAGTGCCGAAGACCCCCGAAGACCGCATAGCTCCTACAATGAGCAGTTCTTC
CDR3 protein: CSAEDPRRPHSSYNEQFF
J gene: TRBJ2-1
clone size: many
D gene: NA
V gene: TRBV20-1

CDR3 DNA: TGCAGCGTTGAAGACAGTACTATGGTGCAACAAGAGACCCAGTACTTC
CDR3 protein: CSVEDSTMVQQETQYF
J gene: TRBJ2-5
clone size: many
D gene: NA
V gene: TRBV29-1

CDR3 DNA: TGCAGTGCTGAGGGGGCGAAGACCCAGTACTTC
CDR3 protein: CSAEGAKTQYF
J gene: TRBJ2-5
clone size: many
D gene: TRBD1
V gene: TRBV20-1

CDR3 DNA: TGCAGCGTTGATAGCGGGACAGGGAATCGACAGACCCAGTACTTC
CDR3 protein: CSVDSGTGNRQTQYF
J gene: TRBJ2-5
clone size: medium-sized
D gene: NA
V gene: TRBV29-1

CDR3 DNA: TGCGCCAGCAGCCCCCTACCGAACACCGGGGAGCTGTTTTTT
CDR3 protein: CASSPLPNTGELFF
J gene: TRBJ2-2
clone size: many
D gene: NA
V gene: TRBV5-1

CDR3 DNA: TGTGCCAGCAGCCCGGGGCCAAATTCACCCCTCCACTTT
CDR3 protein: CASSPGPNSPLHF
J gene: TRBJ1-6
clone size: many
D gene: NA
V gene: TRBV14

CDR3 DNA: TGTGCCAGCAGCCCAAGGGCCCTGTTGGGCGGGGAGCTGTTTTTT
CDR3 protein: CASSPRALLGGELFF
J gene: TRBJ2-2
clone size: many
D gene: NA
V gene: TRBV9

CDR3 DNA: TGTGCCACAAGTATCCGGACAGGGGTCTATAGCAATCAGCCCCAGCATTTT
CDR3 protein: CATSIRTGVYSNQPQHF
J gene: TRBJ1-5
clone size: NA
D gene: TRBD1
V gene: TRBV19

CDR3 DNA: TGTGCCAGCAGTTGGTTCAGGAGCTACGAGCAGTACTTC
CDR3 protein: CASSWFRSYEQYF
J gene: TRBJ2-7
clone size: many
D gene: NA
V gene: TRBV12-3/TRBV12-4

CDR3 DNA: TGTGCCAGCAGTTACGAATCCAGGGGGTATAGCAATCAGCCCCAGCATTTT
CDR3 protein: CASSYESRGYSNQPQHF
J gene: TRBJ1-5
clone size: NA
D gene: TRBD1
V gene: TRBV6-2/TRBV6-3

CDR3 DNA: TGCGCCAGCAGCCAGGCGGGGACGCAGCAAGAGACCCAGTACTTC
CDR3 protein: CASSQAGTQQETQYF
J gene: TRBJ2-5
clone size: many
D gene: NA
V gene: TRBV5-1

CDR3 DNA: TGTGCCAGCAGTTACCGGGGCACGGGGGATTCACCCCTCCACTTT
CDR3 protein: CASSYRGTGDSPLHF
J gene: TRBJ1-6
clone size: NA
D gene: NA
V gene: TRBV6-2/TRBV6-3

CDR3 DNA: TGTGCCACCAGCAGAGGGGATTCAGGGGATGAGCAGTTCTTC
CDR3 protein: CATSRGDSGDEQFF
J gene: TRBJ2-1
clone size: medium-sized
D gene: NA
V gene: TRBV15

CDR3 DNA: TGTGCCAGCAGCTCCGGGACAGTCTATGGCTACACCTTC
CDR3 protein: CASSSGTVYGYTF
J gene: TRBJ1-2
clone size: few
D gene: TRBD1
V gene: TRBV6-5

CDR3 DNA: TGTGCCACCTTCCGGACGGCCCTGGGCACTGAAGCTTTCTTT
CDR3 protein: CATFRTALGTEAFF
J gene: TRBJ1-1
clone size: NA
D gene: NA
V gene: TRBV12-3/TRBV12-4

CDR3 DNA: TGCGCCAGCAGGGCTGGGACAGGGGGCTCGTCCGAGCAGTACTTC
CDR3 protein: CASRAGTGGSSEQYF
J gene: TRBJ2-7
clone size: many
D gene: TRBD1
V gene: TRBV10-1